The clone carrying this TCR beta chain was observed a handful of times. What it recognizes is unknown. The sample is drawn from a study of CD8 T cells in ankylosing spondylitis. Study conclusions and caveats: Some of these motif variants have turned up before, in reports on reactive arthritis synovial fluid and blood.

Germline V gene sequence: CDR1 KGHSH, CDR2 LQKENI. The V end lost 2 bases, the J end lost 3 bases, and 11 bases lay between the germline ends. The CDR3 totals 14 residues. Each TCR beta library was made by quantitative 5'-RACE that incorporated molecular barcodes. TCRdb redid the calling of the 5' RACE reads with MiXCR, one entry per CDR3 protein. The sample lists some 130,000 distinct CDR3 sequences; around 13% were seen once. The TCR was taken from a female donor with ankylosing spondylitis or in good health (not recorded which). The V and J genes are TRBV18 and TRBJ2-7; possibly TRBD1 for D (5 bases). The specimen was blood, either unsorted or a sorted T cell fraction (not recorded which). The CDR3 loop is CASSPKTGYYEQYF. The CDR3, as DNA: TGTGCCAGCTCACCAAAAACAGGCTACTACGAGCAGTACTTC.